This entry features one TCR beta chain sequence. In this sample, this clonotype turned up many times. Its antigen target is currently unknown. Base qualities are missing; no much larger clone stands one base away. The data originate from a study of CD8+CD57+ T cells in acquired aplastic anemia (dated by TCRdb to about 2018). A note on the overall study: DNA extracted from sorted CD4+ and CD8+ cells had a mean of around 3 ug, with a range of 0.2 to 27.4 ug. CD8+CD57+ expansion was defined as a frequency above the mean frequency observed in healthy subjects. Summary of the overall study and its limitations: Although around 30 CD8+ CDR3 sequences were shared by patients and controls, these sequences appeared highly expressed in patients and within the immunodominant clones of patients. CD8+ Simpson's diversity did not differ significantly between patients and healthy controls (P=0.060).

Flow cytometry had shown CD8+CD57+ cell expansion in the patients selected for sequencing. Every patient had a diagnosis of severe acquired aplastic anemia based on International Study of Aplastic Anemia and Agranulocytosis and Camitta criteria. No patient had received any therapy when blood was sampled. TCR repertoires of sorted CD4+ and CD8+ blood T cells from severe aplastic anemia patients and healthy subjects were deep-sequenced in the study. Patients were enrolled in the USA under clinicaltrials.gov protocols 00001620, 01623167, 00001397, 00071045, 00081523 and 00961064. Ficoll-Paque density gradient centrifugation was used to isolate peripheral blood mononuclear cells. Before DNA extraction, CD4+ and CD8+ T cells were sorted by FACS or by magnetic beads. Genomic DNA served as template for TCR beta VDJ combination and CDR3 sequence profiling. TCR repertoire sequencing was run on an Illumina HiSeq 2000. As for the authors' bioinformatics: Repertoires were assessed using TRBV/TRBJ rearrangement plots, CDR3 size and DJ length profiles, and Simpson's diversity index. The most abundant DNA sequence in the deep sequencing data was defined as the immunodominant clone. CDR3 amino acid sequences were screened for sharing across subjects and were compared with published repertoires and the VDJdb database. TCRdb trimmed public reads at Q25 via fastp, called clones via MiXCR and kept in-frame beta chains. Here each entry gathers all rows of one CDR3 protein and keeps the most common genes and DNA. TCRdb's processing, not the authors' own work, is the source of the V and J calls. The sample has approximately 220,000 distinct CDR3 sequences on record, approximately 45% of them singletons. Approximately 8% of the sample is taken by the ten largest.

From the cysteine up to the phenylalanine, the CDR3 has a length of 15 residues. Only the CDR3 DNA is retained, 45 bases long and in frame from the first base. From the germline V gene (reference sequence), CDR1 is LNHDA and CDR2 is SQIVND. V is clipped by 3 bases and J by 9 bases, and the sequence between their germline boundaries is 15 bases long. The sequence was collected from a human donor with aplastic anemia. The V and J segments used are TRBV19 and TRBJ1-6, and possibly TRBD1, on 6 matching bases. The sample consisted of sorted CD4+, CD8+, or CD8+CD57+ T cells (not recorded which) from PBMCs. Here is the DNA: TGTGCCAGTAGTATTACTTCGGGGGGGGCTTCACCCCTCCACTTT. It translates to CASSITSGGASPLHF.